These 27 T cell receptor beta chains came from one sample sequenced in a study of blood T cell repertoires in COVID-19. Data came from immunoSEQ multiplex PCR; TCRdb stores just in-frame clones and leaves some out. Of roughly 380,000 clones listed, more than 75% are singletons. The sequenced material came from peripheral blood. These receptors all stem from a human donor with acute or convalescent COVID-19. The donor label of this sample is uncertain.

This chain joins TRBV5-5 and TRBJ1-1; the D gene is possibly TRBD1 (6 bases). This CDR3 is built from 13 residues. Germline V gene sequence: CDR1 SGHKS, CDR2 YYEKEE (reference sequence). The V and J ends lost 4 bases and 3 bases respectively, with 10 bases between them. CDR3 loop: CASSIQGDTEAFF. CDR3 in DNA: TGTGCCAGCAGCATACAGGGTGACACTGAAGCTTTCTTT.

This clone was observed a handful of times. The CDR3 DNA is TGTGCCAGCAGCTTAGATCGGGGGTTGGGCCTCCCAAAGCAGTTCTTC. This codes for CASSLDRGLGLPKQFF. The V call is TRBV7-9, the J call TRBJ2-1, with a weak D call TRBD2 (6 bases). Germline CDR1 reads SEHNR; CDR2 reads FQNEAQ (reference sequence). The CDR3 length is 16 residues. Trimming stripped 1 base from V and 11 bases from J, with 21 bases between.

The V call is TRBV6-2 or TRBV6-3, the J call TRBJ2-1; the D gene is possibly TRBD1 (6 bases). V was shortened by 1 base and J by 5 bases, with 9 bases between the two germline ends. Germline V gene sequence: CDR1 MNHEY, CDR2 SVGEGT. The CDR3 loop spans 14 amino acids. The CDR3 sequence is CASSYWDNHNEQFF. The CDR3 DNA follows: TGTGCCAGCAGTTACTGGGACAACCACAATGAGCAGTTCTTC.

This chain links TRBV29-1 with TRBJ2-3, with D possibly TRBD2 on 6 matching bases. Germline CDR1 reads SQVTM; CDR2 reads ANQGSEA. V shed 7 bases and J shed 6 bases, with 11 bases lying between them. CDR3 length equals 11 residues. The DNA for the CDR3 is TGCAGCGCCGGGAGCTTGGATACGCAGTATTTT. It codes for CSAGSLDTQYF.

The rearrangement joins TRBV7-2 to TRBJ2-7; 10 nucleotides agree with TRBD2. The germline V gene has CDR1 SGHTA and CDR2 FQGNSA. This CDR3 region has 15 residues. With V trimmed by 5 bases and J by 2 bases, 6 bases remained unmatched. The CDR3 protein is CASSRGLAATYEQYF. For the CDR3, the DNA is TGTGCCAGCAGCCGCGGACTAGCGGCAACCTACGAGCAGTACTTC.

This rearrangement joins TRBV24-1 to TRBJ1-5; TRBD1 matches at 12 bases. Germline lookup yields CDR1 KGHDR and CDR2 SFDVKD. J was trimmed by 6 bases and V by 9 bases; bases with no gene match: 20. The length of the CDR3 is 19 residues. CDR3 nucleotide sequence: TGTGCCACCTCTGATACCGGGACAGGGGGCCACCCTGATCGTCAGCCCCAGCATTTT. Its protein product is CATSDTGTGGHPDRQPQHF.

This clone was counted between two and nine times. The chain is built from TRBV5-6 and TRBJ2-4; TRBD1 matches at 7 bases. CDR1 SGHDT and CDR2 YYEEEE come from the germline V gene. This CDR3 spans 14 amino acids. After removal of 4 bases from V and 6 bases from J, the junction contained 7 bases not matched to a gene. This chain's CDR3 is CASSRDRVLNIQYF. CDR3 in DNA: TGTGCCAGCAGCCGAGACAGGGTCCTAAACATTCAGTACTTC.

The chain's CDR3 is CASSPQRQNTEAFF. CDR3 nucleotides: TGTGCCAGCTCACCACAGAGGCAGAACACTGAAGCTTTCTTT. The chain has TRBV18 and TRBJ1-1; no definite D call. CDR3 length: 14 residues. Per germline, CDR1 KGHSH and CDR2 LQKENI. V was shortened by 1 base and J by 1 base, with 7 bases between the two germline ends.

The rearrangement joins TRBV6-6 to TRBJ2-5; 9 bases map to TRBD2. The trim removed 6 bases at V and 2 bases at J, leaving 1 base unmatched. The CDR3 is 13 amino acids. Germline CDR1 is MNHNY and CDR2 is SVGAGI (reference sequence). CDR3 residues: CASRTSGQETQYF. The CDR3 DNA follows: TGTGCCAGCAGGACTAGCGGACAAGAGACCCAGTACTTC.

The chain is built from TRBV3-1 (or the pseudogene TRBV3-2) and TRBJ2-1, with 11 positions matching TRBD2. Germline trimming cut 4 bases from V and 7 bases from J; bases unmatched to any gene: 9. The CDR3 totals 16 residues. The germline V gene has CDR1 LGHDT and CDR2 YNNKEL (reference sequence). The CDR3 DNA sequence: TGTGCCAGCAGCCTAAGGACTAGCGGGTTAGAGAATGAGCAGTTCTTC. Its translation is CASSLRTSGLENEQFF.

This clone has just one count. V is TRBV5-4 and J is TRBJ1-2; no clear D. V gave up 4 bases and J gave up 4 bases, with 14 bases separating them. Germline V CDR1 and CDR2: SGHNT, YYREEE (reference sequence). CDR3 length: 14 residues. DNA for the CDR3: TGTGCCAGCAGCCCTGACGGCGGCCTCTATGGCTACACCTTC. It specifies CASSPDGGLYGYTF.

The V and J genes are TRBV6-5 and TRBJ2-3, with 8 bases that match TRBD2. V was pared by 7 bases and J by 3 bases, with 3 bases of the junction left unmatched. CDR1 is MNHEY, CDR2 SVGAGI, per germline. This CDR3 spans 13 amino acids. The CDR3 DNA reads TGTGCCAGCATTCAGCGGGGGACAGATACGCAGTATTTT. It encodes CASIQRGTDTQYF.

This CDR3 reads CASSPGGGAIYEQFF. DNA of the CDR3: TGTGCCAGCTCACCAGGCGGGGGGGCAATCTATGAGCAGTTCTTC. The chain employs TRBV18 and TRBJ2-1; 9 positions match TRBD2. The CDR3 has 15 residues. With 2 bases clipped from V and 8 bases from J, the junction kept 7 bases outside the gene matches. Germline values: CDR1 KGHSH, CDR2 LQKENI.

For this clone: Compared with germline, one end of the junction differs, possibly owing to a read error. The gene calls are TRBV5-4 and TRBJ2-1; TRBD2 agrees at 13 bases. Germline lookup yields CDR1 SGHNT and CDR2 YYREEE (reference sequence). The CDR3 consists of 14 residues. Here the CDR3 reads CASSATGLAGRGVF. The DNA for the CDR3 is TGTGCCAGCAGCGCCACGGGACTAGCGGGGAGGGGTGTCTTC.

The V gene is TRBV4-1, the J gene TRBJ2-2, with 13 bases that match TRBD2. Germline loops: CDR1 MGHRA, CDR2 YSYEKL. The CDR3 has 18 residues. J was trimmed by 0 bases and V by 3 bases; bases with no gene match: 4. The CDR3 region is CASSQGLAGPANTGELFF. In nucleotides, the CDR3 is TGCGCCAGCAGCCAGGGACTAGCGGGACCAGCGAACACCGGGGAGCTGTTTTTT.

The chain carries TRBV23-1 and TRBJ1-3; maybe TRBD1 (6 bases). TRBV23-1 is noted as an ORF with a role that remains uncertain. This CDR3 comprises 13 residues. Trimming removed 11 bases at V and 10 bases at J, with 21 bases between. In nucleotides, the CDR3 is TGCGCCGACCGGGGGGCCCTCAAGACTACCATATATTTT. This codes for CADRGALKTTIYF.

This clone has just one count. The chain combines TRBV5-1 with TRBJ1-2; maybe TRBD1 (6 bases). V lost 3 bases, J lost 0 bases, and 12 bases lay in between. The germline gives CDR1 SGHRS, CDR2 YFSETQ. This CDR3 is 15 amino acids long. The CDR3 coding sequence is TGCGCCAGCAGCTGGATGGGGGCTGCTAACTATGGCTACACCTTC. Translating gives CASSWMGAANYGYTF.

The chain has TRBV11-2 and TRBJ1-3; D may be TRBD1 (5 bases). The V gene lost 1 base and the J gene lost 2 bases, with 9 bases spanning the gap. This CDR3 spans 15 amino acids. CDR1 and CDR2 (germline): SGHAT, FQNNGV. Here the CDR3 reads CASSLAQGTGNTIYF. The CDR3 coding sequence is TGTGCCAGCAGCTTAGCCCAGGGAACTGGAAACACCATATATTTT.

The CDR3 DNA is TGTGCCAGCAGTTACTCACAGGGGGCAAATGAGCAGTTCTTC. It yields the protein CASSYSQGANEQFF. V gene TRBV6-5 combines with J gene TRBJ2-1, with 9 bases lining up with TRBD1. V trimming: 0 bases; J trimming: 7 bases; junction bases outside the gene matches: 1. The CDR3 is 14 amino acids. The germline CDR1 and CDR2 sequences are MNHEY and SVGAGI.

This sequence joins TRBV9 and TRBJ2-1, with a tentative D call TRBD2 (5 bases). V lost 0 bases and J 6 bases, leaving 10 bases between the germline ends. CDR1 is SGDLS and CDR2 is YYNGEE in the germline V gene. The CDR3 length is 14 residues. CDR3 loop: CASSVGRGLNEQFF. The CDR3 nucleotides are TGTGCCAGCAGCGTAGGCCGAGGGCTCAATGAGCAGTTCTTC.

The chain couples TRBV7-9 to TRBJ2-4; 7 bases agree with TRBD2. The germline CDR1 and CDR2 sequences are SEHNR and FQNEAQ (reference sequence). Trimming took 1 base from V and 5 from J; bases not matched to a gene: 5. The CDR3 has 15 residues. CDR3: CASSLVGGSQNIQYF. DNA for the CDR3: TGTGCCAGCAGCTTAGTAGGCGGGAGCCAAAACATTCAGTACTTC.

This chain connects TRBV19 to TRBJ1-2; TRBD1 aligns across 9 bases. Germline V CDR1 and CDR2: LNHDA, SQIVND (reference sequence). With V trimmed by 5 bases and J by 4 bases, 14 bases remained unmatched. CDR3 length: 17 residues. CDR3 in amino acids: CASSAGQGRRIGYGYTF. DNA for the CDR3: TGTGCCAGTAGTGCCGGACAGGGGCGGCGAATTGGCTATGGCTACACCTTC.

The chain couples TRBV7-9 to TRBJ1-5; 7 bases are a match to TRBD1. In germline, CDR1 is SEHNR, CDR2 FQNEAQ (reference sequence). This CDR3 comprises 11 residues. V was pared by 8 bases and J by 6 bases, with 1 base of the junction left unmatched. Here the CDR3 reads CASGQVQPQHF. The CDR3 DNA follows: TGTGCCAGCGGACAGGTTCAGCCCCAGCATTTT.

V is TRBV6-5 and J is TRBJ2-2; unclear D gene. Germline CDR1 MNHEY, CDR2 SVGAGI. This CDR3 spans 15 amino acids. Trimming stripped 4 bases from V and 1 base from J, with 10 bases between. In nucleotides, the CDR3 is TGTGCCAGCAGTTCCCTCGGGTGGAACACCGGGGAGCTGTTTTTT. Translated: CASSSLGWNTGELFF.

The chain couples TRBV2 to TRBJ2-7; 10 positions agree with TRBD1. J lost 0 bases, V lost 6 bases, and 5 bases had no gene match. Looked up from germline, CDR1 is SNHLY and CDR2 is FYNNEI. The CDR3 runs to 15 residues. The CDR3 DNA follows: TGTGCCAGCAGGTCCGGACAGGGGGTCTCCTACGAGCAGTACTTC. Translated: CASRSGQGVSYEQYF.

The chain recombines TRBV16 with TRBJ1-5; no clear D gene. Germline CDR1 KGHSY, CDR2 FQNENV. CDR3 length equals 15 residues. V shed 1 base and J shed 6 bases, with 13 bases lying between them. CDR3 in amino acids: CASSQLRASGQPQHF. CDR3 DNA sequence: TGTGCCAGCAGCCAATTGAGGGCCTCCGGTCAGCCCCAGCATTTT.

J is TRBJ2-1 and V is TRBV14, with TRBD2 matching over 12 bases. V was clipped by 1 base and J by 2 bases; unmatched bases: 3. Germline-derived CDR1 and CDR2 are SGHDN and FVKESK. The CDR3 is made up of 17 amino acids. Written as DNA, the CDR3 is TGTGCCAGCAGCCAAGGACGACTAGCGGGGGCCTACAATGAGCAGTTCTTC. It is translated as CASSQGRLAGAYNEQFF.